Presented here are 17 T cell receptor beta chains from one specimen sequenced in a study of neurological immune-mediated disorders (dated by TCRdb to the late 2010s). To prepare the library, 5' RACE was applied. Instrument used: Illumina HiSeq 2500. TCRdb handled the public reads itself, with Q25 trimming in fastp and clone calling in MiXCR, and kept productive beta chains. A single entry per CDR3 protein holds the most common genes and DNA from its merged rows. The sample profile shows tens of thousands of distinct CDR3 sequences; 6.5% to 7.5% of them were found once. The ten biggest clones cover approximately 5.7% of the sample. Sequencing was carried out using CD4+ T cells from blood. All receptors derive from a man over 45 in good health.

In its sample, this clonotype was seen many times. The chain is built from TRBV6-2 or TRBV6-3 and TRBJ1-6; the D gene is possibly TRBD1 (6 bases). The length of the CDR3 is 14 residues. With 8 bases removed from V and 7 bases from J, the gap between germline ends came to 15 bases. Germline V gene sequence: CDR1 MNHEY, CDR2 SVGEGT. The CDR3 DNA reads as TGTGCCAGCGTCCGGGACACCATGAATTCACCCCTCCACTTT. This gives the protein CASVRDTMNSPLHF.

The rearrangement links TRBV6-5 to TRBJ2-5, with D perhaps TRBD2 (5 bases). Germline V gene lookup returns CDR1 MNHEY and CDR2 SVGAGI. The CDR3 contains 15 residues. V was cut by 4 bases and J by 4 bases, with 16 bases left in between. DNA of the CDR3: TGTGCCAGCAGTTCATGGTCCGGCGGAGGAGAGACCCAGTACTTC. Translating gives CASSSWSGGGETQYF.

This clonotype was seen many times. Just one base apart from a much larger clone, this may be a read error. J is TRBJ1-1 and V is TRBV12-3 or TRBV12-4; no definite D call. With 5 bases removed from V and 1 base from J, the gap between germline ends came to 11 bases. CDR3 length equals 14 residues. CDR3 amino acids: CASSPLSTNTEAFF. The CDR3 nucleotides are TGTGCCAGCAGTCCTTTGTCGACGAACACTGAAGCTTTCTTT.

This clonotype was counted between two and nine times. The V call is TRBV18, the J call TRBJ1-2; D not resolved. Trimming took off 0 bases at V and 6 bases at J, with 11 bases between the two ends. Per the germline V gene, CDR1 is KGHSH and CDR2 is LQKENI. The CDR3 covers 14 residues. The CDR3, as DNA: TGTGCCAGCTCACCACCGGGTCAAATGGATGGCTACACCTTC. It yields the protein CASSPPGQMDGYTF.

There are many counts of this clonotype. V gene TRBV20-1 combines with J gene TRBJ2-7; 16 bases map to TRBD2. The V gene's germline CDR1 is DFQATT and CDR2 SNEGSKA (reference sequence). The ends lost 7 bases at V and 5 bases at J; junction bases unmatched: 8. The CDR3 extends over 15 amino acids. CDR3 loop: CSVPPGLAGGDEQYF. CDR3 nucleotide sequence: TGCAGTGTTCCTCCGGGACTAGCGGGAGGGGACGAGCAGTACTTC.

This clonotype showed up many times. The chain has TRBV6-5 and TRBJ1-1; D is possibly TRBD1 (5 bases). V lost 6 bases to trimming and J lost 0 bases, with 20 bases between them. Germline V gene lookup returns CDR1 MNHEY and CDR2 SVGAGI. The CDR3 totals 17 residues. The CDR3 DNA reads as TGTGCCAGCAGCCGACCCCCGCAGGGCCCCTTGAACACTGAAGCTTTCTTT. This translates into CASSRPPQGPLNTEAFF.

This clonotype was counted at least ten times. The gene calls are TRBV7-2 and TRBJ2-1; D possibly corresponds to TRBD1 (6 bases). Germline lookup yields CDR1 SGHTA and CDR2 FQGNSA. The germline V and J ends were trimmed by 1 base and 2 bases, with 9 bases remaining between them. This CDR3 region has 15 residues. DNA for the CDR3: TGTGCCAGCAGCTTAGGCAGGGGACCCTACAATGAGCAGTTCTTC. It specifies CASSLGRGPYNEQFF.

This clonotype was seen many times. The chain is built from TRBV5-5 and TRBJ2-1; the D call may be TRBD1 or TRBD2 (5 bases each). CDR1 SGHKS and CDR2 YYEKEE come from the germline V gene (reference sequence). Trimming took off 5 bases at V and 9 bases at J, with 15 bases between the two ends. The CDR3 is made up of 13 amino acids. The CDR3: CASRPTGTIEQFF. The DNA for the CDR3 is TGTGCCAGCAGACCGACCGGGACCATTGAGCAGTTCTTC.

This clonotype was detected many times. In DNA, the CDR3 is TGCAGTGCTCCAGGGACAGGGCTACTCGAGCAGTACTTC. Protein sequence: CSAPGTGLLEQYF. The chain is built from TRBV20-1 and TRBJ2-7; 9 bases match TRBD1. This CDR3 is built from 13 residues. Germline values: CDR1 DFQATT, CDR2 SNEGSKA (reference sequence). J lost 6 bases, V lost 5 bases, and 8 bases had no gene match.

This clonotype was observed at least ten times. J is TRBJ2-7 and V is TRBV20-1; D might be TRBD1 or TRBD2, each matching 5 bases. Trimming stripped 3 bases from V and 2 bases from J, with 14 bases between. The CDR3 is 14 amino acids. Germline CDR1 and CDR2: DFQATT and SNEGSKA (reference sequence). The CDR3 nucleotides are TGCAGTGCTAGGGACTTCCGGGACCCCTACGAGCAGTACTTC. This translates into CSARDFRDPYEQYF.

The chain combines TRBV20-1 with TRBJ1-2, with D perhaps TRBD1 (5 bases). The CDR3 extends over 14 amino acids. Germline loops: CDR1 DFQATT, CDR2 SNEGSKA (reference sequence). The V gene lost 5 bases and the J gene lost 7 bases, with 20 bases spanning the gap. The CDR3 here is CSAAGPIADGGYTF. CDR3 coding DNA: TGCAGTGCTGCGGGACCGATCGCGGATGGTGGCTACACCTTC.

This rearrangement joins TRBV5-1 to TRBJ1-6; 8 bases align to TRBD1. Germline lookup yields CDR1 SGHRS and CDR2 YFSETQ. The J segment lost 7 bases and the V segment lost 3 bases, leaving 6 bases of the junction unmatched. The CDR3 loop spans 15 amino acids. The DNA for the CDR3 is TGCGCCAGCAGCTCCGGGACAGGTGGGAATTCACCCCTCCACTTT. Protein: CASSSGTGGNSPLHF.

This clonotype was observed many times. V and J are TRBV5-6 and TRBJ2-2; the D gene is possibly TRBD2 (7 bases). Germline loops: CDR1 SGHDT, CDR2 YYEEEE. The length of the CDR3 is 14 residues. V lost 4 bases and J lost 6, with 13 bases in between. The CDR3 DNA reads TGTGCCAGCAGCCTAGGGGGAGGGGCCGGGGAGCTGTTTTTT. Translated, it gives CASSLGGGAGELFF.

This clonotype was observed many times. The chain links TRBV10-3 to TRBJ2-7; D call uncertain. V was shortened by 3 bases and J by 0 bases, with 12 bases between the two germline ends. The CDR3 sequence is 15 residues long. CDR1 ENHRY and CDR2 SYGVKD come from the germline V gene. The CDR3 sequence is CAISENSLGSYEQYF. The CDR3 nucleotides are TGTGCCATCAGTGAAAACAGCCTCGGCTCCTACGAGCAGTACTTC.

This clonotype was found many times. This chain links TRBV4-3 with TRBJ2-7; TRBD2 agrees at 7 bases. CDR1 is LGHNA and CDR2 is YSLEER in the germline V gene. The CDR3 is made up of 15 amino acids. Trimming cost V 1 base and J 2 bases; bases outside gene matches: 5. The CDR3 loop reads CASSQVASGTYEQYF. As DNA, the CDR3 is TGCGCCAGCAGCCAAGTAGCTAGCGGTACCTACGAGCAGTACTTC.

This clonotype was seen ten or more times. CDR3 nucleotides: TGTGCCAGCAGCTTAAGGCCAGGCCGGGAGACCCAGTACTTC. Translating it yields CASSLRPGRETQYF. The chain has TRBV7-2 and TRBJ2-5; no clear D gene. Germline V gene sequence: CDR1 SGHTA, CDR2 FQGNSA. V lost 2 bases to trimming and J lost 5 bases, with 12 bases between them. The CDR3 totals 14 residues.

This clonotype has ten or more counts. The chain recombines TRBV7-3 with TRBJ2-7, with 7 nucleotides matching TRBD1. Germline V gene lookup returns CDR1 SGHTA and CDR2 FQGTGA. V was pared by 1 base and J by 5 bases, with 11 bases of the junction left unmatched. CDR3 length: 16 amino acids. The CDR3 is CASSLNWPGGGHEQYF. The CDR3, as DNA: TGTGCCAGCAGCTTAAACTGGCCAGGGGGTGGTCACGAGCAGTACTTC.